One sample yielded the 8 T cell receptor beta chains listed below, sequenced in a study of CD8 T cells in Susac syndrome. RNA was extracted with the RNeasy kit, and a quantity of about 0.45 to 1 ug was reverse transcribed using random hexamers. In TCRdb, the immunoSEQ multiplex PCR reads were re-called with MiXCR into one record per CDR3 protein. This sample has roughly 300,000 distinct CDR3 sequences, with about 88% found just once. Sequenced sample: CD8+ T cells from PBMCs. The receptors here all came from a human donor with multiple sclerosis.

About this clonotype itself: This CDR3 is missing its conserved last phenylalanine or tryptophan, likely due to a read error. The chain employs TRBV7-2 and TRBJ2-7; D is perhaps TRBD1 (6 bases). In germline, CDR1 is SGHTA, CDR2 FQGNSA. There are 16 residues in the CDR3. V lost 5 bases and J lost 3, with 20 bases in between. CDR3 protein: CASSLPRQGNYYEQYL. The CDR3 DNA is TGTGCCAGCAGCCTCCCCCGGCAGGGGAACTACTACGAGCAGTACCTC.

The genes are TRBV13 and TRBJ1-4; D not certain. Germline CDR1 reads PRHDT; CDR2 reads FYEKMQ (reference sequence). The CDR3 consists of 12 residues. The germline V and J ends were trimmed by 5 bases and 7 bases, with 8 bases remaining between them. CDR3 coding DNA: TGTGCCAGCAGCACGAGCGGTGAAAAACTGTTTTTT. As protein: CASSTSGEKLFF.

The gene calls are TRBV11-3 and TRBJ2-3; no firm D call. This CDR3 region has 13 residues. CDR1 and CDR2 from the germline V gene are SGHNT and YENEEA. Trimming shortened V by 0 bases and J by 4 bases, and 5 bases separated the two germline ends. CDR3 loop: CASSLDRADTQYF. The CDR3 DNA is TGTGCCAGCAGCTTAGATCGGGCAGATACGCAGTATTTT.

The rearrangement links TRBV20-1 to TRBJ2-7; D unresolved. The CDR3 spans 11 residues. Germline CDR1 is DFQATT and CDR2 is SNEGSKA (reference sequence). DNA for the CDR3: TGCAGAGAGCAGACCCCGTACGAGCAGTACTTC. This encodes CREQTPYEQYF.

CDR3 region: CSAPGPSPGTQYF. For the CDR3, the DNA is TGCAGTGCGCCTGGTCCCAGCCCAGGGACCCAGTACTTC. The chain joins TRBV20-1 to TRBJ2-5; D gene uncertain. Trimming pared 6 bases from V and 7 bases from J, leaving 18 bases between. Germline V gives CDR1 DFQATT, CDR2 SNEGSKA (reference sequence). CDR3 length: 13 amino acids.

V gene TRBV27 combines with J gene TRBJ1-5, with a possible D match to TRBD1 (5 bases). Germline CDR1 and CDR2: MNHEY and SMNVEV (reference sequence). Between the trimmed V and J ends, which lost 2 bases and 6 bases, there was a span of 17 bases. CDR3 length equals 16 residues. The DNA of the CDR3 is TGTGCCAGCAGTTTAGGGCCGGGGCAGGTCGGTCAGCCCCAGCATTTT. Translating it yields CASSLGPGQVGQPQHF.

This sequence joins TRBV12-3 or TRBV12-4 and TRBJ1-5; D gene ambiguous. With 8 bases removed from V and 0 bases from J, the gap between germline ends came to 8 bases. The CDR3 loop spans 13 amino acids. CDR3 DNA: TGTGCCAGCGGACCTTATAGCAATCAGCCCCAGCATTTT. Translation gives CASGPYSNQPQHF.

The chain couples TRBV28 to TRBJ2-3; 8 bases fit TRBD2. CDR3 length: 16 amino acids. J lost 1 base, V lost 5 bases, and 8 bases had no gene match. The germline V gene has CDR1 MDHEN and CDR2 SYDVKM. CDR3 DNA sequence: TGTGCCAGCAGTCCCCAGAGTAGCGGGGGCACAGATACGCAGTATTTT. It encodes CASSPQSSGGTDTQYF.